This section outlines one T cell receptor beta chain sequence together with its context. The CDR3 extends over 15 amino acids. The V segment lost 5 bases and the J segment 1 base; nucleotides outside the gene matches: 7. From germline, CDR1 is MDHEN and CDR2 SYDVKM. In the authors' workflow: Nucleated cell number was recorded as an estimate derived from reference gene primer amplification. Repertoires were generated with immunoSEQ multiplex PCR, while TCRdb's copy carries only in-frame clones and drops some. That table is the source of V, J and clone size, and D and trimming were worked out from the DNA. The sample yields some 250,000 clones, less than 90% seen once. The sample comes from a study of blood T cell repertoires in COVID-19. At the level of the study: Samples representing acute and convalescent COVID-19 were sourced from the United States, Italy and Spain.

Sequenced material: peripheral blood. The sequence came from a man aged 55 to 70 with acute or convalescent COVID-19. This rearrangement joins TRBV28 to TRBJ1-2, with 7 positions matching TRBD1. The CDR3 loop reads CASSIRQGNNYGYTF. The CDR3 nucleotides read TGTGCCAGCAGTATAAGACAGGGCAATAACTATGGCTACACCTTC.